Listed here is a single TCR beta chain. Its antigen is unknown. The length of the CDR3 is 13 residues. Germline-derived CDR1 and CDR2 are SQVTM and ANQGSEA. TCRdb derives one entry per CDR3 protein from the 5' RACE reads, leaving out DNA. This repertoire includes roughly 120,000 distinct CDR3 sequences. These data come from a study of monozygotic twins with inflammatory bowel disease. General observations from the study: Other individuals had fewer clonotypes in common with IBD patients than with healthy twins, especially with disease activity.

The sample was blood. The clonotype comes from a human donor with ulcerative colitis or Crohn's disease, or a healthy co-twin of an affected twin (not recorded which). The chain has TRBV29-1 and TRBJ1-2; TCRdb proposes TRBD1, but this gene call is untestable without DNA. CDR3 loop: CSVETGGNYGYTF. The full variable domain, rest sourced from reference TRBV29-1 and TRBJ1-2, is SAVISQKPSRDICQRGTSLTIQCQVDSQVTMMFWYRQQPGQSLTLIATANQGSEATYESGFVIDKFPISRPNLTFSTLTVSNMSPEDSSIYLCSVETGGNYGYTFGSGTRLTVV.